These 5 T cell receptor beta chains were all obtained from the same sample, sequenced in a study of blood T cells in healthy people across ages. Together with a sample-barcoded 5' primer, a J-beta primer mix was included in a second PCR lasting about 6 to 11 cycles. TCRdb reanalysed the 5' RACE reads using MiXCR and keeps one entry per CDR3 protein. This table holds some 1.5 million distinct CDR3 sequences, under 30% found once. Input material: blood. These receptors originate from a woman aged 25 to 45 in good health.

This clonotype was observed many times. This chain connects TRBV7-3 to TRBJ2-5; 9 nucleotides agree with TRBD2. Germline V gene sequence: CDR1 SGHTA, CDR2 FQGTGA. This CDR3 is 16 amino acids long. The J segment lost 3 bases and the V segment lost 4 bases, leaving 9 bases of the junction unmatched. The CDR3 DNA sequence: TGTGCCAGCAGCTCAACCGGTCTAGCGGGGAAAGAGACCCAGTACTTC. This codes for CASSSTGLAGKETQYF.

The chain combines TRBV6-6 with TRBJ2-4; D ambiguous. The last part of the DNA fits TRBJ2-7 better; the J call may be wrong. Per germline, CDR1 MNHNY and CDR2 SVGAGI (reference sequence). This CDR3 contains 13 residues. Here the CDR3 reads CASSDNPDREQYF. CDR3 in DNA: TGTGCCAGCAGCGACAACCCGGACCGCGAGCAGTACTTC.

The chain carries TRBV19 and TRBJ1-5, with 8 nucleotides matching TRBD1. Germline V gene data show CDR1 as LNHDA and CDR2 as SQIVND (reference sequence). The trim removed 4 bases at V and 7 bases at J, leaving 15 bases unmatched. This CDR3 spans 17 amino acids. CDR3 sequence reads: CASSTRKPDREKQPQHF. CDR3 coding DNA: TGTGCCAGTAGTACTAGGAAACCGGACAGGGAGAAACAGCCCCAGCATTTT.

CDR3: CASTPTSGRSYNEQYF. The DNA of the CDR3 is TGTGCCAGCACACCCACTAGCGGGAGGTCCTACAATGAGCAGTACTTC. The chain combines TRBV7-9 with TRBJ2-1; 12 bases map to TRBD2. Gene TRBJ2-7 matches the end of the DNA better, so the J call may be wrong. Germline V lookup: CDR1 SEHNR, CDR2 FQNEAQ (reference sequence). This CDR3 region has 16 residues.

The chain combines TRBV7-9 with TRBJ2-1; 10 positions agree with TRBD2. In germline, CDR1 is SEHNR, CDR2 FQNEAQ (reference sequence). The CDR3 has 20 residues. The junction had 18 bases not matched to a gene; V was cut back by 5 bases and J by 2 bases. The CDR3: CASSPDLTGLAEFAYNEQFF. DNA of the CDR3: TGTGCCAGCAGCCCCGATCTGACCGGACTAGCGGAATTCGCCTACAATGAGCAGTTCTTC.